A single T cell receptor (beta chain) is shown here with its context. Trimming cost V 4 bases and J 7 bases; bases outside gene matches: 4. CDR1 SGDLS and CDR2 YYNGEE come from the germline V gene. CDR3 length equals 14 residues. This entry comes from a study of T cell responses to AZD1222 COVID-19 vaccine. Using immunoSEQ multiplex PCR, the repertoire was profiled, and TCRdb retains in-frame clones only, with some absent. The sample holds about 120,000 clones, roughly 87% seen once. This specimen was peripheral blood, taken on day 0 of AZD1222 vaccination. The sequence came from an adult in good health. The chain employs TRBV9 and TRBJ2-1; 11 positions agree with TRBD2. CDR3 loop: CASSITSGRNEQFF. As DNA, the CDR3 is TGTGCCAGCAGCATAACTAGCGGGAGAAATGAGCAGTTCTTC.